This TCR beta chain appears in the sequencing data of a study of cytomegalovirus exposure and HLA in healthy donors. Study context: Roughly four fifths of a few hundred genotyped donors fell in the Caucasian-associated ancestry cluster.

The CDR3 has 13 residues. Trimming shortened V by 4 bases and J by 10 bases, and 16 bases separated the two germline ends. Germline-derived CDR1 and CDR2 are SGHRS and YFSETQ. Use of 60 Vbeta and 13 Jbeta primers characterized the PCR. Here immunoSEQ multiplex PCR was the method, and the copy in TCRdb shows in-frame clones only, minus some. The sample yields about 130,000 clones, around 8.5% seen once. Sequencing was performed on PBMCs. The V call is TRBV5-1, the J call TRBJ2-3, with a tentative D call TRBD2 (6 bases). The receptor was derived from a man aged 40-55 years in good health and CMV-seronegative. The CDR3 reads CASSPGGGDAQYF. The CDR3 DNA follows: TGCGCCAGCAGCCCCGGCGGCGGGGATGCGCAGTATTTT.